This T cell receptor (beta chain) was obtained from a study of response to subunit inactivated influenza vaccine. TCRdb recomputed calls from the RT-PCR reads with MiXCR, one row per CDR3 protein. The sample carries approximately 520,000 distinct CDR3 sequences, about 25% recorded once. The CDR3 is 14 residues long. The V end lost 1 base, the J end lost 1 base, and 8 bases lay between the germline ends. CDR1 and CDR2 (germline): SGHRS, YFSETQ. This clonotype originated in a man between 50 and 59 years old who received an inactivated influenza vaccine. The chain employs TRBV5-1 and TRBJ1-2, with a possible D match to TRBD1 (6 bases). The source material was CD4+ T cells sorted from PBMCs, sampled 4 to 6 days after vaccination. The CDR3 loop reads CASSLRTDNYGYTF. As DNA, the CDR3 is TGCGCCAGCAGCTTGAGGACAGATAACTATGGCTACACCTTC.